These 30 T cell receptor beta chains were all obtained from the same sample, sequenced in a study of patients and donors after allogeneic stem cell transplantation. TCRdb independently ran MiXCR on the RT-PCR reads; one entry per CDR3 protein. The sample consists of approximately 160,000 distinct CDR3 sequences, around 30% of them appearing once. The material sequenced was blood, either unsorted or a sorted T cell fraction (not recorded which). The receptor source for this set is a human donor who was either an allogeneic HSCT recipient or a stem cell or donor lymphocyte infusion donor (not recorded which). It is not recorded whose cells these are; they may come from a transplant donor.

As DNA, the CDR3 is TGTGCCAGCAGCTTAGCCTTCGGGACTAGCGATTTACTTGAGCAGTTCTTC. It translates to CASSLAFGTSDLLEQFF. The J gene is TRBJ2-1, the V gene TRBV7-8, with TRBD2 identical over 10 bases. CDR3 length: 17 residues. Germline CDR1 and CDR2: SGHVS and FQNEAQ. The trim removed 0 bases at V and 9 bases at J, leaving 11 bases unmatched.

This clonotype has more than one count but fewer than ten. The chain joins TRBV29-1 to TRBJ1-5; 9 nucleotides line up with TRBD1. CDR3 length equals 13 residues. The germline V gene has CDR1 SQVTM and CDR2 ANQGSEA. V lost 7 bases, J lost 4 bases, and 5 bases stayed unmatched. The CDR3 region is CSAADRGNQPQHF. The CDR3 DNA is TGCAGCGCCGCGGACAGGGGAAATCAGCCCCAGCATTTT.

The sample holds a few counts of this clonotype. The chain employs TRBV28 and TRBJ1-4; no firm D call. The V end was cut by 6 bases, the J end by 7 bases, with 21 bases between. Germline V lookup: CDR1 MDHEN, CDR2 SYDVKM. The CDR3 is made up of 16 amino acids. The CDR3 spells CASSSPAILPSEKLFF. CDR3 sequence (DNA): TGTGCCAGCAGCTCACCCGCCATCCTCCCTAGTGAAAAACTGTTTTTT.

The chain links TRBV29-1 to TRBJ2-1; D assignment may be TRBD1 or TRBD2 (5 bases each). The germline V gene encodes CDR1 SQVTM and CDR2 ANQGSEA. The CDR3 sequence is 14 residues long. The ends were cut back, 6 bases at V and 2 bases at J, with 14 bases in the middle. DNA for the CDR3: TGCAGCGTGACGGCCGGGACCACCTACAATGAGCAGTTCTTC. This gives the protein CSVTAGTTYNEQFF.

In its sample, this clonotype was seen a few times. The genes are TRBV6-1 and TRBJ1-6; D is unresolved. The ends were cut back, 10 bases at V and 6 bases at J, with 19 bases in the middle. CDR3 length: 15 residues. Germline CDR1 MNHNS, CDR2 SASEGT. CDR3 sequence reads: CAILWTYSTNSPLHF. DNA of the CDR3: TGTGCCATCCTCTGGACCTACTCGACTAATTCACCCCTCCACTTT.

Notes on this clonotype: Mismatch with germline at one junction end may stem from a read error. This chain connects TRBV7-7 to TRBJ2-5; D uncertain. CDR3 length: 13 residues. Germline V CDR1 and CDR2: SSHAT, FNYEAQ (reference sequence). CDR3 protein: CASSFTDQETQYF. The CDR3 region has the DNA TGTGCTAGCAGCTTTACAGACCAAGAGACCCAGTACTTC.

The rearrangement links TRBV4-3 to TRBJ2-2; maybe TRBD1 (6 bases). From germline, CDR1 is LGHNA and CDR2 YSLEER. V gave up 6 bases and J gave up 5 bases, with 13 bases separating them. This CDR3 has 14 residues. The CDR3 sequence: CASRLAGATGELFF. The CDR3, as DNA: TGCGCCAGCAGACTGGCAGGGGCGACCGGGGAGCTGTTTTTT.

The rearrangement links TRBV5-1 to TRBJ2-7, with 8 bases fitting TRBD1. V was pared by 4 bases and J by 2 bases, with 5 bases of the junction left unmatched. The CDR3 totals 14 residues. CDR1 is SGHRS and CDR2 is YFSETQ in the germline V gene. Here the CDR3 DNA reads TGCGCCAGCAGCCCGACAGGGGCGGCCTACGAGCAGTACTTC. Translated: CASSPTGAAYEQYF. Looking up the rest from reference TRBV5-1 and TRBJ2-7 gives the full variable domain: KAGVTQTPRYLIKTRGQQVTLSCSPISGHRSVSWYQQTPGQGLQFLFEYFSETQRNKGNFPGRFSGRQFSNSRSEMNVSTLELGDSALYLCASSPTGAAYEQYFGPGTRLTVT.

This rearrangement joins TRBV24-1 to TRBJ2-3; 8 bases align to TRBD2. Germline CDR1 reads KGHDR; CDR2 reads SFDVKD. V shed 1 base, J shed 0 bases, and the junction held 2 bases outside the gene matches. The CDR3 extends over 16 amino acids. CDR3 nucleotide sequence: TGTGCCACCAGTGATTTCGCGGGAGGAAGCACAGATACGCAGTATTTT. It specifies CATSDFAGGSTDTQYF.

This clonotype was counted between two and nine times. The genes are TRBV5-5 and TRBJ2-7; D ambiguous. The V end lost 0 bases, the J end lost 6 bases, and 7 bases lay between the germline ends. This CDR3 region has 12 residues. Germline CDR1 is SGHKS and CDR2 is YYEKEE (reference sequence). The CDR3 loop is CASSLDWGEQYF. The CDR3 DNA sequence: TGTGCCAGCAGCTTGGACTGGGGCGAGCAGTACTTC.

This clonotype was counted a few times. The CDR3 DNA follows: TGTGCCAGCAGTTATCGGCCTTCAGCTAACTATGGCTACACCTTC. Residues: CASSYRPSANYGYTF. The rearrangement uses TRBV6-5 and TRBJ1-2, with no clear D. Germline values: CDR1 MNHEY, CDR2 SVGAGI. This CDR3 has 15 residues. V was trimmed by 3 bases and J by 0 bases, leaving 11 bases between them.

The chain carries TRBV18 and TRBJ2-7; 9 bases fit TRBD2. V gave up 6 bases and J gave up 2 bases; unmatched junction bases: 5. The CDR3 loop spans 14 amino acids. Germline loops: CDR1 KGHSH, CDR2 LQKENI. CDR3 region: CASSLAGVTYEQYF. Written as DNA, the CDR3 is TGTGCCAGCTCCTTAGCGGGAGTCACCTACGAGCAGTACTTC.

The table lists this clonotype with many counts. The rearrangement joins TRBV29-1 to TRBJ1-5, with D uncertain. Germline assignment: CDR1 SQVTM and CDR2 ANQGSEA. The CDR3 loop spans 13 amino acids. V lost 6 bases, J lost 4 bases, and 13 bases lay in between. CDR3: CSVAWGGNQPQHF. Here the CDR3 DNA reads TGCAGCGTCGCATGGGGTGGAAATCAGCCCCAGCATTTT.

In nucleotides, the CDR3 is TGTGCCAGCAGCCAAGATCTGGACTACCGCGGGGAGCTGTTTTTT. This codes for CASSQDLDYRGELFF. The chain is built from TRBV4-2 and TRBJ2-2; D is possibly TRBD2 (6 bases). CDR1 is LGHNA, CDR2 YNFKEQ, per germline. V lost 0 bases and J 7 bases, leaving 12 bases between the germline ends. This CDR3 has 15 amino acids.

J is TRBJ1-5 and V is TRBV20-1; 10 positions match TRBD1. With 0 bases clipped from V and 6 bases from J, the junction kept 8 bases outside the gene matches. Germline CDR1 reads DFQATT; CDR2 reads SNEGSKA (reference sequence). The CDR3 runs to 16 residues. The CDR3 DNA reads TGCAGTGCTAGAGAAATTCCCGGGACAGGGGTTCAGCCCCAGCATTTT. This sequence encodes CSAREIPGTGVQPQHF.

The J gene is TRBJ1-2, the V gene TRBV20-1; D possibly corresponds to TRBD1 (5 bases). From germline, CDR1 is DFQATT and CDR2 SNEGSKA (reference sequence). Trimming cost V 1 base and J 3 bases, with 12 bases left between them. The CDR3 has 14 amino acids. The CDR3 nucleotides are TGCAGTGCTAGAGTGAGACAGCTAGACTATGGCTACACCTTC. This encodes CSARVRQLDYGYTF.

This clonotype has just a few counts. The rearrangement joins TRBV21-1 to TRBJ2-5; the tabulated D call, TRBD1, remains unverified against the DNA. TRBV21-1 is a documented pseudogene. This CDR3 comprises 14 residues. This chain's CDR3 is CASSKDRGRETQYF. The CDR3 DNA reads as TGTGCCAGCAGCAAGGACAGGGGTCGGGAGACCCAGTACTTC.

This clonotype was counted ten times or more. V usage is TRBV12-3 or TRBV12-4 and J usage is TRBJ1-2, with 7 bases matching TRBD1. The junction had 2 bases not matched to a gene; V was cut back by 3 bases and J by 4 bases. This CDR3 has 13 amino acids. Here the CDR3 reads CASSFGDSYGYTF. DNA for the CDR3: TGTGCCAGCAGTTTCGGGGACAGCTATGGCTACACCTTC.

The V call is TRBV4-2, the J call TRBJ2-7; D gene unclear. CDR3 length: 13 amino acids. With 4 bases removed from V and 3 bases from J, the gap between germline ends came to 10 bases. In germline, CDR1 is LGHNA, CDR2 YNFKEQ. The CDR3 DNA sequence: TGTGCCAGCAGCCCTTACTTGGACTACGAGCAGTACTTC. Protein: CASSPYLDYEQYF.

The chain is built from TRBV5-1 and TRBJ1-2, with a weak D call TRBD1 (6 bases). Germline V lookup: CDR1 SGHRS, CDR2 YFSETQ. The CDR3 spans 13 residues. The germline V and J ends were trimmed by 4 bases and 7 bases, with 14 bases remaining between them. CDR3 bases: TGCGCCAGCAGCCAAGCAGGGGCAGGTGGCTACACCTTC. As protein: CASSQAGAGGYTF.

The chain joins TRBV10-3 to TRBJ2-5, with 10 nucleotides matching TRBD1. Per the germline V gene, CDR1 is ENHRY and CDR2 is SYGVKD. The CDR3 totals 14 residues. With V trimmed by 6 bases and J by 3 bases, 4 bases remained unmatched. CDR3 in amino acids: CAIRPGTGEETQYF. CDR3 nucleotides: TGTGCCATCAGGCCCGGGACAGGGGAAGAGACCCAGTACTTC.

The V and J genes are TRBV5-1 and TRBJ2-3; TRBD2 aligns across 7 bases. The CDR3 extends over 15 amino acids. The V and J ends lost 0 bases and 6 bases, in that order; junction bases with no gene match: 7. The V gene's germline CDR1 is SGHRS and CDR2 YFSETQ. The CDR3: CASSLAGVGGDTQYF. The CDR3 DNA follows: TGCGCCAGCAGCTTGGCCGGAGTGGGAGGGGATACGCAGTATTTT.

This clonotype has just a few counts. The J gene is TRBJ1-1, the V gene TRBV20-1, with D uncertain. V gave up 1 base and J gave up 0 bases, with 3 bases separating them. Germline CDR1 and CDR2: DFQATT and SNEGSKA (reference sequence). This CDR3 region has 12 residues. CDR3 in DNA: TGCAGTGCTAGAGTCATGAACACTGAAGCTTTCTTT. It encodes CSARVMNTEAFF.

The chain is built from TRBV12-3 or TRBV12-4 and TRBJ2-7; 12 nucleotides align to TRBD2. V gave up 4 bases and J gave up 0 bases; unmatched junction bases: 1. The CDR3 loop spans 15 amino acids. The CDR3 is CASSSTSGSSYEQYF. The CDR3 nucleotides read TGTGCCAGCAGTTCGACTAGCGGGAGCTCCTACGAGCAGTACTTC.

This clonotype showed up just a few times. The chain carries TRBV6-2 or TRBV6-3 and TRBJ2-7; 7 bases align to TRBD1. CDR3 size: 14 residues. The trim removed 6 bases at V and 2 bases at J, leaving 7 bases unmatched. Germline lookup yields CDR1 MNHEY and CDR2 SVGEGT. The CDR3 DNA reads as TGTGCCAGCAGAAGACAGGGTGGCGCCTACGAGCAGTACTTC. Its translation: CASRRQGGAYEQYF.

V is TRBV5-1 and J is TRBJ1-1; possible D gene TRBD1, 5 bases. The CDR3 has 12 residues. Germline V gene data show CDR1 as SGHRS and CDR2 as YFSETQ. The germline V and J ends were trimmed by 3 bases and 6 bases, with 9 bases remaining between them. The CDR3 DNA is TGCGCCAGCAGCTGGGGGTCGTCTGAAGCTTTCTTT. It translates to CASSWGSSEAFF. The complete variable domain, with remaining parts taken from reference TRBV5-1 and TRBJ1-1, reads KAGVTQTPRYLIKTRGQQVTLSCSPISGHRSVSWYQQTPGQGLQFLFEYFSETQRNKGNFPGRFSGRQFSNSRSEMNVSTLELGDSALYLCASSWGSSEAFFGQGTRLTVV.

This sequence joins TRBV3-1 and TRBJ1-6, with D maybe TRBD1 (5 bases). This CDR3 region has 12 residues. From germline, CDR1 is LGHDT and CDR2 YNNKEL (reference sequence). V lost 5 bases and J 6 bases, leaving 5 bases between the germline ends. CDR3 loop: CASSRGNSPLHF. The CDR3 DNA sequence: TGTGCCAGCAGCAGGGGTAATTCACCCCTCCACTTT.

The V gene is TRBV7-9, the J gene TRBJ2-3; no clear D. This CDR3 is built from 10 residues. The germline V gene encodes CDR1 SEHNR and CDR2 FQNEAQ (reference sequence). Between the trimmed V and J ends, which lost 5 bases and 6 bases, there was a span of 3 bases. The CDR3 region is CASSADTQYF. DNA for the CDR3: TGTGCCAGCAGCGCCGATACGCAGTATTTT.

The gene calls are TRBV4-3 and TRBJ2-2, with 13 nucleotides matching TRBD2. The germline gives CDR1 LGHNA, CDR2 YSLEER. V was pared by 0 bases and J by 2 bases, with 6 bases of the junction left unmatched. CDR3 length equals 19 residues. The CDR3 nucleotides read TGCGCCAGCAGCCAAGATACAGGGACTAGCGGGACCAACACCGGGGAGCTGTTTTTT. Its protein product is CASSQDTGTSGTNTGELFF.

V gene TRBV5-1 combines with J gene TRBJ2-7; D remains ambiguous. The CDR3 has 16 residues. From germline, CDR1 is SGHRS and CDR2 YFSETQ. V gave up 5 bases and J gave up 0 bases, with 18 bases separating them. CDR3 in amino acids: CASSSDLQTFSYEQYF. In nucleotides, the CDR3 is TGCGCCAGCAGTTCGGACCTGCAAACCTTCTCCTACGAGCAGTACTTC.